The 12 T cell receptor beta chains reported below all come from one sample, sequenced in a study of blood T cell repertoires in COVID-19. Using immunoSEQ multiplex PCR, the repertoire was profiled, and TCRdb retains in-frame clones only, with some absent. The sample includes some 70,000 clones, around 82% of them seen just once. Sequenced sample: peripheral blood. These receptors all come from a man aged 50 or older with active COVID-19.

The chain's CDR3 is CASSQDRGTDTQYF. The CDR3 DNA follows: TGTGCCAGCAGCCAGGACAGGGGCACAGATACGCAGTATTTT. The genes are TRBV7-7 and TRBJ2-3, with TRBD1 matching over 8 bases. The CDR3 totals 14 residues. V gave up 5 bases and J gave up 1 base; unmatched junction bases: 2. Germline V gene data show CDR1 as SSHAT and CDR2 as FNYEAQ (reference sequence). Filled out from reference TRBV7-7 and TRBJ2-3, the complete variable domain reads GAGVSQSPRYKVTKRGQDVTLRCDPISSHATLYWYQQALGQGPEFLTYFNYEAQPDKSGLPSDRFSAERPEGSISTLTIQRTEQRDSAMYRCASSQDRGTDTQYFGPGTRLTVL.

This chain uses TRBV11-2 with TRBJ2-1, with D maybe TRBD2 (6 bases). From germline, CDR1 is SGHAT and CDR2 FQNNGV. The CDR3 loop spans 16 amino acids. Trimming shortened V by 5 bases and J by 4 bases, and 18 bases separated the two germline ends. CDR3 sequence: CASSTIRLAPYNEQFF. CDR3 coding DNA: TGTGCCAGCAGCACCATCCGGCTAGCGCCATACAATGAGCAGTTCTTC.

V and J are TRBV6-5 and TRBJ1-1; the match to TRBD1 covers 7 bases. The CDR3 has 14 residues. V dropped 6 bases and J dropped 2; count of bases not matched to a gene: 6. Per germline, CDR1 MNHEY and CDR2 SVGAGI. Here the CDR3 DNA reads TGTGCCAGCAGCCCAGGGGGTATCAACACTGAAGCTTTCTTT. It translates to CASSPGGINTEAFF.

Judged by abundance, this clone is medium-sized. CDR3 sequence: CASSIDPQGYEQYF. The CDR3 coding sequence is TGTGCCAGTAGTATAGATCCCCAGGGCTACGAGCAGTACTTC. The rearrangement links TRBV19 to TRBJ2-7, with D maybe TRBD1 (5 bases). Germline V gene lookup returns CDR1 LNHDA and CDR2 SQIVND (reference sequence). Trimming left V 0 bases short and J 3 bases short, with 9 bases between. The CDR3 totals 14 residues.

With respect to this clone: The junction shows a germline mismatch at one end, possibly a read error. The rearrangement links TRBV7-7 to TRBJ2-5; D perhaps matches TRBD1 (6 bases). The CDR3 has 15 amino acids. Germline CDR1 and CDR2: SSHAT and FNYEAQ (reference sequence). The CDR3 here is CASSLDRRNQETQYF. The CDR3 DNA sequence: TGTGCTAGCAGCTTAGACAGGCGTAACCAAGAGACCCAGTACTTC.

The V call is TRBV19, the J call TRBJ1-2; a weak D match, TRBD1 (6 bases). This CDR3 spans 14 amino acids. V was shortened by 0 bases and J by 4 bases, with 9 bases between the two germline ends. Germline CDR1 reads LNHDA; CDR2 reads SQIVND (reference sequence). The CDR3 sequence: CASSIEGAIYGYTF. As DNA, the CDR3 is TGTGCCAGTAGTATAGAGGGGGCTATCTATGGCTACACCTTC.

The genes are TRBV7-9 and TRBJ1-1; weak D call: TRBD1 (5 bases). Germline V lookup: CDR1 SEHNR, CDR2 FQNEAQ (reference sequence). Trimming left V 5 bases short and J 5 bases short, with 12 bases between. The CDR3 runs 13 residues. This CDR3 reads CASSLPQGTEAFF. For the CDR3, the DNA is TGTGCCAGCAGCCTCCCCCAGGGTACTGAAGCTTTCTTT.

The chain combines TRBV19 with TRBJ2-7; D is perhaps TRBD1 (6 bases). The CDR3 runs 13 residues. Germline-derived CDR1 and CDR2 are LNHDA and SQIVND (reference sequence). Trimming took off 6 bases at V and 2 bases at J, with 11 bases between the two ends. The CDR3 sequence: CASSLAGAYEQYF. CDR3 in DNA: TGTGCCAGTAGCCTAGCAGGGGCCTACGAGCAGTACTTC. Full variable domain (remainder filled in from reference TRBV19 and TRBJ2-7): DGGITQSPKYLFRKEGQNVTLSCEQNLNHDAMYWYRQDPGQGLRLIYYSQIVNDFQKGDIAEGYSVSREKKESFPLTVTSAQKNPTAFYLCASSLAGAYEQYFGPGTRLTVT.

V is TRBV19 and J is TRBJ2-1, with D possibly TRBD1 on 7 matching bases. V shed 8 bases and J shed 15 bases, with 20 bases lying between them. Germline V lookup: CDR1 LNHDA, CDR2 SQIVND (reference sequence). The CDR3 has 12 residues. The CDR3 protein is CASAIDREETFF. In nucleotides, the CDR3 is TGTGCCAGTGCCATCGACAGGGAGGAAACGTTCTTC. Combining the CDR3 with reference TRBV19 and TRBJ2-1 gives the whole variable domain DGGITQSPKYLFRKEGQNVTLSCEQNLNHDAMYWYRQDPGQGLRLIYYSQIVNDFQKGDIAEGYSVSREKKESFPLTVTSAQKNPTAFYLCASAIDREETFFGPGTRLTVL.

V usage is TRBV7-2 and J usage is TRBJ2-1; D is unclear. The CDR3 extends over 12 amino acids. Germline V lookup: CDR1 SGHTA, CDR2 FQGNSA. Trimming cost V 2 bases and J 6 bases, with 5 bases left between them. For the CDR3, the DNA is TGTGCCAGCAGCTTATGGAGCAATGAGCAGTTCTTC. This codes for CASSLWSNEQFF. Variable domain in full (rest from reference TRBV7-2 and TRBJ2-1): GAGVSQSPSNKVTEKGKDVELRCDPISGHTALYWYRQSLGQGLEFLIYFQGNSAPDKSGLPSDRFSAERTGGSVSTLTIQRTQQEDSAVYLCASSLWSNEQFFGPGTRLTVL.

The CDR3 coding sequence is TGTGCCAGCAGCCTGGCAGGACAGAATCAAGAGACCCAGTACTTC. Protein product: CASSLAGQNQETQYF. V usage is TRBV3-1 (or the pseudogene TRBV3-2) and J usage is TRBJ2-5; the D gene is possibly TRBD1 (6 bases). Trimming cost V 4 bases and J 2 bases, with 14 bases left between them. Germline CDR1 reads LGHDT; CDR2 reads YNNKEL (reference sequence). This CDR3 is built from 15 residues.

This rearrangement joins TRBV29-1 to TRBJ2-7, with 9 bases identical to TRBD1. From germline, CDR1 is SQVTM and CDR2 ANQGSEA. The CDR3 runs to 14 residues. J lost 2 bases, V lost 6 bases, and 8 bases had no gene match. CDR3 amino acids: CSVDPGQGTYEQYF. As DNA, the CDR3 is TGCAGCGTCGATCCGGGACAGGGTACCTACGAGCAGTACTTC.